The subject of this entry is one TCR beta chain. Its cognate antigen is unknown. Transcripts of RNA were the source for amplifying TCR beta CDR3 regions. The first round was an RT-PCR with HTBI primers, and the second round was a multiplex PCR. Each CDR3 protein gets one entry after TCRdb re-called the multiplex PCR reads with MiXCR. Of 500,000 to 600,000 distinct CDR3 sequences detected, about 40% appear once; the ten largest clones hold about 4.2%. The data were obtained in a study of Graves' ophthalmopathy and Graves' hyperthyroidism. Study findings and constraints: Ophthalmopathy progression predictions by the model showed nearly 75% specificity and over 60% sensitivity.

V dropped 2 bases and J dropped 4; count of bases not matched to a gene: 5. Germline V gene sequence: CDR1 MNHEY, CDR2 SVGAGI. The CDR3 has 14 amino acids. The sequence was collected from an adult man with Graves' hyperthyroidism. This chain uses TRBV6-5 with TRBJ2-7; 7 bases match TRBD1. What was sequenced was peripheral blood or thyroid tissue (not recorded which). The CDR3: CASSYTPGGYEQYF. The CDR3 DNA reads as TGTGCCAGCAGTTACACTCCAGGGGGTTACGAGCAGTACTTC.